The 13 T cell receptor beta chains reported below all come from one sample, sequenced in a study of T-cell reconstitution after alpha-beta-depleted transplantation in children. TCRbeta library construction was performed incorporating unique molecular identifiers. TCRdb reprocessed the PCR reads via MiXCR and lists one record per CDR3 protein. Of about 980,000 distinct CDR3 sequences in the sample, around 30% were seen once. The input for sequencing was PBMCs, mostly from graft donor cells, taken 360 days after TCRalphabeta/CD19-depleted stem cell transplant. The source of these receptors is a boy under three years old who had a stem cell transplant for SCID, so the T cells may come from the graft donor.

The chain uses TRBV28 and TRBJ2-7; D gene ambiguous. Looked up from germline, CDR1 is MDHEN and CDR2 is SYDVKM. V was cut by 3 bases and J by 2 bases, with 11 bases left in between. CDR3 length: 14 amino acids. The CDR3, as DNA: TGTGCCAGCAGTTTTATGTCAGAGACCTACGAGCAGTACTTC. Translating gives CASSFMSETYEQYF.

The CDR3 DNA sequence: TGTGCCAGCAGTTTAGTCACAGGGGGTACTCAAGAGACCCAGTACTTC. It specifies CASSLVTGGTQETQYF. The V call is TRBV12-3 or TRBV12-4, the J call TRBJ2-5, with TRBD1 matching over 8 bases. V lost 1 base to trimming and J lost 2 bases; unmatched junction nucleotides: 6. CDR3 size: 16 residues.

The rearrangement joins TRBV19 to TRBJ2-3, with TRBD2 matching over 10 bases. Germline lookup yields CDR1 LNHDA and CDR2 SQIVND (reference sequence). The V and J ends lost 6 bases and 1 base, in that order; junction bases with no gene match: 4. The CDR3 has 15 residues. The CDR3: CASSRGTSGTDTQYF. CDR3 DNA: TGTGCCAGTAGCCGTGGGACTAGCGGCACAGATACGCAGTATTTT.

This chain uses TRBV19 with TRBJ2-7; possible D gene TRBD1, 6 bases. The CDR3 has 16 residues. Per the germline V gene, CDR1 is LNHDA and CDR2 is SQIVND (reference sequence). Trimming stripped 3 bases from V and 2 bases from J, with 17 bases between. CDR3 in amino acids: CASSIKFTGNPYEQYF. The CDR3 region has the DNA TGTGCCAGTAGTATTAAGTTTACAGGGAATCCCTACGAGCAGTACTTC.

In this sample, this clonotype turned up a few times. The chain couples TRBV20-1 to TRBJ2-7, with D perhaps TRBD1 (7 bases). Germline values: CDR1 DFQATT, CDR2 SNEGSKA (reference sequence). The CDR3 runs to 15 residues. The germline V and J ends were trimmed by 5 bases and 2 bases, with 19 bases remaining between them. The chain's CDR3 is CSAPPRGTSTYEQYF. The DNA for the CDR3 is TGCAGTGCTCCCCCCAGGGGGACTTCGACCTACGAGCAGTACTTC.

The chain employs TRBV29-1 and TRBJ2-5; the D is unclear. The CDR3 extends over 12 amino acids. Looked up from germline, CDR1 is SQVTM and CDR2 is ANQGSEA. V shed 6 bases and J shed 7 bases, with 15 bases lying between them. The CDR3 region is CSVPGVGGTQYF. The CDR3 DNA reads TGCAGCGTGCCCGGAGTGGGCGGGACCCAGTACTTC.

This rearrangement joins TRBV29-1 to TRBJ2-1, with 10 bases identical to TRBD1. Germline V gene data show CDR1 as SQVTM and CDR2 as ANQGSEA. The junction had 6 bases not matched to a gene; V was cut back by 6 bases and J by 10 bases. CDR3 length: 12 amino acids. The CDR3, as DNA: TGCAGCGTGCCGGGACAGGGGATGGAGCAGTTCTTC. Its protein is CSVPGQGMEQFF.

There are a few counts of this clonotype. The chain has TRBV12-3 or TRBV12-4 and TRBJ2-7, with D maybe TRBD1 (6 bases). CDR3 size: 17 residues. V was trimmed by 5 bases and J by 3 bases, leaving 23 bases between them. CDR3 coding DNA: TGTGCCAGCAGTCCGAAGTATATGACAGGCCAACTCTACGAGCAGTACTTC. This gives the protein CASSPKYMTGQLYEQYF.

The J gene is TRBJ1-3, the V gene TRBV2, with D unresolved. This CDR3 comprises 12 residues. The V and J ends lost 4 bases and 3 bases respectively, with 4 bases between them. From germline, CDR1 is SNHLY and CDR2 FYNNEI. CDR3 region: CASSVDGNTIYF. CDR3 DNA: TGTGCCAGCAGTGTGGATGGAAACACCATATATTTT.

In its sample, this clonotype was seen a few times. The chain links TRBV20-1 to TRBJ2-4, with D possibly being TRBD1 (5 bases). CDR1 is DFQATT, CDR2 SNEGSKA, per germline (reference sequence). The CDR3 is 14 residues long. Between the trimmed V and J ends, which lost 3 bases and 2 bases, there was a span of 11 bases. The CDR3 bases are TGCAGTGCTAGTCCCAGGGCGACCAAAAACATTCAGTACTTC. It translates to CSASPRATKNIQYF.

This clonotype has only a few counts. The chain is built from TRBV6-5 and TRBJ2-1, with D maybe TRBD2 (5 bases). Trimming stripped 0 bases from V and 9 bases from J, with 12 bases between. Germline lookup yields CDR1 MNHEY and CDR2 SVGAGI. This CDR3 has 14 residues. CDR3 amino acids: CASSYSRVEREQFF. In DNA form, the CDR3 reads TGTGCCAGCAGTTACTCGAGGGTGGAGCGTGAGCAGTTCTTC.

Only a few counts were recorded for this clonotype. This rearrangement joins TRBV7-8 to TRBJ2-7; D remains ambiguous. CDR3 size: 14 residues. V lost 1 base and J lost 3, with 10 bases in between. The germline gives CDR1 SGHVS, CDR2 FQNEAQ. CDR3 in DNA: TGTGCCAGCAGCTTAGATGAGGACCACTACGAGCAGTACTTC. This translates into CASSLDEDHYEQYF.

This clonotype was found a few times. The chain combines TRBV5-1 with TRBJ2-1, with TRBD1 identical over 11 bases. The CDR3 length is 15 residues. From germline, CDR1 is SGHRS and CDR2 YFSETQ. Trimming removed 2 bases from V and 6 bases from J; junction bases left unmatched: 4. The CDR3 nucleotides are TGCGCCAGCAGCTTTCCCGGGACAGGGGGCAATGAGCAGTTCTTC. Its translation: CASSFPGTGGNEQFF.